These 8 T cell receptor beta chains share one sample of origin, sequenced in a study of T cells after yellow fever vaccination. TCRdb recomputed calls from the 5' RACE reads with MiXCR, one row per CDR3 protein. Seen here are 340,000 or so distinct CDR3 sequences, around an eighth observed once, and the top ten hold 3.2%. Sequencing was performed on CD4+ T cells sorted from PBMCs, taken 15 days after the yellow fever booster vaccination. Source of these receptors: a young man who received the YFV17D yellow fever vaccine.

The chain carries TRBV5-1 and TRBJ1-1; no clear D gene. CDR1 and CDR2 from the germline V gene are SGHRS and YFSETQ. V was shortened by 7 bases and J by 2 bases, with 12 bases between the two germline ends. This CDR3 comprises 13 residues. The CDR3 DNA reads as TGCGCCAGCCACCTTGGGGAAAACACTGAAGCTTTCTTT. The encoded protein is CASHLGENTEAFF.

This clonotype showed up just a few times. The chain has TRBV7-2 and TRBJ2-7; TRBD1 matches at 7 bases. The CDR3 is 14 amino acids. Looked up from germline, CDR1 is SGHTA and CDR2 is FQGNSA. V dropped 4 bases and J dropped 6; count of bases not matched to a gene: 9. This CDR3 reads CASSSGQVAGEQYF. CDR3 coding DNA: TGTGCCAGCAGCTCCGGACAGGTGGCCGGCGAGCAGTACTTC.

The chain carries TRBV3-1 and TRBJ2-1, with D possibly TRBD1 on 6 matching bases. The V end was cut by 6 bases, the J end by 0 bases, with 12 bases between. The CDR3 is 15 residues long. Germline-derived CDR1 and CDR2 are LGHDT and YNNKEL (reference sequence). CDR3 coding DNA: TGTGCCAGCAGACAAACAGGGAGCTCCTACAATGAGCAGTTCTTC. Amino acids: CASRQTGSSYNEQFF.

Only a few counts were recorded for this clonotype. The genes are TRBV7-2 and TRBJ1-1; TRBD1 is a possible D gene (5 bases). The CDR3 runs to 15 residues. V shed 2 bases and J shed 0 bases, with 10 bases lying between them. The germline V gene has CDR1 SGHTA and CDR2 FQGNSA. CDR3 region: CASSLQGRLNTEAFF. CDR3 DNA sequence: TGTGCCAGCAGCTTACAGGGACGCTTGAACACTGAAGCTTTCTTT.

The table lists this clonotype with a few counts. The chain uses TRBV7-9 and TRBJ1-1; possible D gene TRBD1, 5 bases. V lost 1 base to trimming and J lost 0 bases, with 9 bases between them. The CDR3 loop spans 15 amino acids. The germline gives CDR1 SEHNR, CDR2 FQNEAQ (reference sequence). CDR3 in amino acids: CASSLVGALNTEAFF. As DNA, the CDR3 is TGTGCCAGCAGCTTAGTTGGGGCCCTGAACACTGAAGCTTTCTTT.

This clonotype has at least ten counts. The V and J genes are TRBV20-1 and TRBJ2-5, with 8 positions matching TRBD1. The V and J ends lost 0 bases and 2 bases, in that order; junction bases with no gene match: 11. The germline CDR1 and CDR2 sequences are DFQATT and SNEGSKA (reference sequence). This CDR3 has 17 residues. CDR3 amino acids: CSARDPPGGAGQETQYF. As DNA, the CDR3 is TGCAGTGCTAGAGATCCCCCAGGGGGCGCAGGGCAAGAGACCCAGTACTTC.

This clonotype was recorded a few times. The chain is built from TRBV5-1 and TRBJ2-3; 8 bases fit TRBD1. V shed 3 bases, J shed 4 bases, and the junction held 7 bases outside the gene matches. Germline values: CDR1 SGHRS, CDR2 YFSETQ. This CDR3 has 15 residues. The CDR3 region is CASSSIQGAADTQYF. The CDR3 DNA sequence: TGCGCCAGCAGCTCAATCCAGGGGGCGGCAGATACGCAGTATTTT.

The chain links TRBV18 to TRBJ1-1; perhaps TRBD1 as D (6 bases). CDR3 size: 14 residues. Trimming left V 6 bases short and J 3 bases short, with 14 bases between. Germline V gene sequence: CDR1 KGHSH, CDR2 LQKENI. This CDR3 reads CASSPTGRDTEAFF. The DNA of the CDR3 is TGTGCCAGCTCTCCAACAGGGCGGGACACTGAAGCTTTCTTT.